This record concerns one T cell receptor (beta chain) sequence. Trimming stripped 6 bases from V and 4 bases from J, with 10 bases between. CDR3 length: 13 amino acids. The germline gives CDR1 PRHDT, CDR2 FYEKMQ (reference sequence). Profiling relied on immunoSEQ multiplex PCR, and the TCRdb table lists in-frame clones only, not all of them. The sample includes fewer than 140,000 clones, approximately 81% seen only once; the top ten take 2% to 3%. These data come from a study of radiotherapy plus CTLA-4 blockade in lung cancer. The chain is built from TRBV13 and TRBJ1-5; D remains ambiguous. The receptor was derived from a human donor with non-small cell lung cancer that progressed on radiotherapy plus ipilimumab. Some clones in this sample may be carry-over from other donors' samples. Sequencing was performed on peripheral blood, taken from a patient treated with radiotherapy plus ipilimumab. CDR3 sequence (DNA): TGTGCCAGCAGTAGCAGACCAAATCAGCCCCAGCATTTT. It specifies CASSSRPNQPQHF.